Presented here are 10 T cell receptor beta chains from one specimen sequenced in a study of shared clonotypes between healthy human individuals. Generated by immunoSEQ multiplex PCR, the TCRdb table keeps only in-frame clones and is missing some. Of more than 2,000,000 clones in the sample, 80% to 95% were seen once. Sequencing input: naive CD4+ T cells from PBMCs. As for subset: CD45RA+ positively selected. These receptors were obtained from a man aged 18 to 30 in good health. Some clones in this sample may be carry-over from other donors' samples.

The chain joins TRBV5-1 to TRBJ2-4; TRBD1 matches 8 bases. Per germline, CDR1 SGHRS and CDR2 YFSETQ. This CDR3 region has 17 residues. After removal of 0 bases from V and 0 bases from J, the junction contained 5 bases not matched to a gene. The CDR3 spells CASSLGTGGVAKNIQYF. CDR3 nucleotides: TGCGCCAGCAGCTTGGGCACAGGGGGTGTAGCCAAAAACATTCAGTACTTC.

This chain joins TRBV2 and TRBJ1-2, with 7 positions matching TRBD1. The junction had 4 bases not matched to a gene; V was cut back by 9 bases and J by 0 bases. Germline CDR1 SNHLY, CDR2 FYNNEI. This CDR3 is 13 amino acids long. This chain's CDR3 is CASRDSANYGYTF. CDR3 nucleotide sequence: TGTGCCAGTAGGGACAGTGCTAACTATGGCTACACCTTC. The full variable domain, in which reference TRBV2 and TRBJ1-2 provide the parts outside the CDR3, is EPEVTQTPSHQVTQMGQEVILRCVPISNHLYFYWYRQILGQKVEFLVSFYNNEISEKSEIFDDQFSVERPDGSNFTLKIRSTKLEDSAMYFCASRDSANYGYTFGSGTRLTVV.

The rearrangement links TRBV5-1 to TRBJ2-3; 11 nucleotides align to TRBD1. V was pared by 4 bases and J by 4 bases, with 5 bases of the junction left unmatched. This CDR3 is built from 15 residues. Germline-derived CDR1 and CDR2 are SGHRS and YFSETQ. The CDR3: CASSVGQGAADTQYF. DNA for the CDR3: TGCGCCAGCAGCGTCGGACAGGGGGCGGCAGATACGCAGTATTTT.

V and J are TRBV29-1 and TRBJ2-7; D unclear. With 6 bases removed from V and 6 bases from J, the gap between germline ends came to 12 bases. Germline-derived CDR1 and CDR2 are SQVTM and ANQGSEA. The CDR3 runs 11 residues. The CDR3 DNA is TGCAGCGTGTCCCTTTCGGGCGAGCAGTACTTC. Amino acid sequence: CSVSLSGEQYF.

The chain combines TRBV7-2 with TRBJ2-1, with D possibly matching TRBD2 (5 bases). The CDR3 is made up of 12 amino acids. CDR1 and CDR2 (germline): SGHTA, FQGNSA. Between the trimmed V and J ends, which lost 5 bases and 11 bases, there was a span of 13 bases. Here the CDR3 reads CASSDRTGKQFF. The CDR3 DNA reads as TGTGCCAGCAGCGACCGGACGGGGAAGCAGTTCTTC.

Turning to this clone: Other DNA sequences in this specimen translate into the identical CDR3. The chain combines TRBV20-1 with TRBJ2-7; D unclear. The CDR3 is made up of 9 amino acids. V was trimmed by 4 bases and J by 4 bases, leaving 2 bases between them. CDR1 is DFQATT, CDR2 SNEGSKA, per germline (reference sequence). CDR3 DNA sequence: TGCAGTGCTAATTACGAGCAGTACTTC. This sequence encodes CSANYEQYF.

The genes are TRBV27 and TRBJ1-3, with TRBD1 identical over 10 bases. CDR3 length: 16 residues. Germline values: CDR1 MNHEY, CDR2 SMNVEV (reference sequence). Trimming at V came to 5 bases and at J to 5 bases, leaving 9 bases not matched to a gene. The CDR3 DNA reads as TGTGCCAGCAGTCTAAGGGACAGGGGAGTTCGAAACACCATATATTTT. It encodes CASSLRDRGVRNTIYF.

V gene TRBV7-9 combines with J gene TRBJ1-3; no reliable D call. The CDR3 spans 15 residues. Germline CDR1 and CDR2: SEHNR and FQNEAQ (reference sequence). V shed 5 bases and J shed 0 bases, with 11 bases lying between them. The CDR3 sequence is CASSNQASSGNTIYF. The CDR3 nucleotides read TGTGCCAGCAGCAACCAAGCAAGCTCTGGAAACACCATATATTTT.

This chain uses TRBV7-2 with TRBJ2-3; 12 bases are shared with TRBD2. There are 17 residues in the CDR3. V trimming: 5 bases; J trimming: 2 bases; junction bases outside the gene matches: 8. Germline values: CDR1 SGHTA, CDR2 FQGNSA. The CDR3: CASSPLTSGGTTDTQYF. The CDR3 DNA sequence: TGTGCCAGCAGCCCACTCACTAGCGGGGGGACCACAGATACGCAGTATTTT.

V and J are TRBV28 and TRBJ2-1, with 10 bases aligning to TRBD1. Trimming cost V 6 bases and J 7 bases; bases outside gene matches: 12. The CDR3 sequence is 16 residues long. The V gene's germline CDR1 is MDHEN and CDR2 SYDVKM. CDR3 sequence reads: CASRPLGQGIGNEQFF. The CDR3 coding sequence is TGTGCCAGCAGACCTTTGGGACAGGGGATAGGGAATGAGCAGTTCTTC.